This T cell receptor (beta chain) was found in a study of neoadjuvant nivolumab and ipilimumab in lung cancer. Study-wide findings and caveats: From pretherapy to surgery, tumor richness and clonality rose with dual therapy.

On this clone itself: What it binds is unknown.

Here immunoSEQ multiplex PCR was the method, and the copy in TCRdb shows in-frame clones only, minus some. Counted here are about 33,000 clones, under 95% occurring once; the ten biggest clones make up approximately 2%. The CDR3 has 15 amino acids. Per germline, CDR1 MNHEY and CDR2 SVGAGI. V shed 6 bases and J shed 6 bases, with 20 bases lying between them. The clonotype comes from an adult with non-small cell lung cancer. The specimen comprised peripheral blood, sampled after neoadjuvant nivolumab, alone or with ipilimumab, at or shortly before surgery. The chain links TRBV6-5 to TRBJ1-2, with D perhaps TRBD1 (6 bases). The CDR3 loop reads CASSSSRGSKDGYTF. The CDR3 DNA sequence: TGTGCCAGCAGCTCAAGCAGGGGATCTAAGGATGGCTACACCTTC.